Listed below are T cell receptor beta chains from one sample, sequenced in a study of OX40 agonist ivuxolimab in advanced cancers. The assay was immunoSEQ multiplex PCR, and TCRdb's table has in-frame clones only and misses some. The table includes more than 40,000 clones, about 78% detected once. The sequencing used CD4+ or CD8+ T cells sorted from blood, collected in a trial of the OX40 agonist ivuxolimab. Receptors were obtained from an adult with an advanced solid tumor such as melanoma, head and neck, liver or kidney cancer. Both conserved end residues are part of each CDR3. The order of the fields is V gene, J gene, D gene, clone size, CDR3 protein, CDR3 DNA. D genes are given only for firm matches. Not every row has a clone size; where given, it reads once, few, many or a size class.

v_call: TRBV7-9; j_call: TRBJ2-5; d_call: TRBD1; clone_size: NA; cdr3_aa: CASSAGTAPETQYF; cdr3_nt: TGTGCCAGCAGCGCTGGGACAGCACCAGAGACCCAGTACTTC
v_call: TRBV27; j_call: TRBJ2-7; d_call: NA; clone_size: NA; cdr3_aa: CASSRPGQRSYEQYF; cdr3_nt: TGTGCCAGCAGTCGACCGGGCCAAAGGTCCTACGAGCAGTACTTC
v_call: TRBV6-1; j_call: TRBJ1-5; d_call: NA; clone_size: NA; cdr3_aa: CASYFGGALDQPQHF; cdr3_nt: TGTGCCAGCTACTTCGGGGGGGCGCTTGATCAGCCCCAGCATTTT
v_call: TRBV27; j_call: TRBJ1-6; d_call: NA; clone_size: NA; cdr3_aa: CASSLNSYNSPLHF; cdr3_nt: TGTGCCAGCAGTTTAAACTCCTATAATTCACCCCTCCACTTT
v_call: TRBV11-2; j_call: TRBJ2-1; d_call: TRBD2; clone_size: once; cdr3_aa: CASSPREGRVFYNEQFF; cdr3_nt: TGTGCCAGCAGCCCCCGGGAAGGGAGGGTCTTCTACAATGAGCAGTTCTTC
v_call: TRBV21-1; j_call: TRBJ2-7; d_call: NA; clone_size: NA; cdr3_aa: CASSKAAREGSGEQYF; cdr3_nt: TGTGCCAGCAGCAAAGCGGCGCGGGAGGGTTCGGGGGAGCAGTACTTC
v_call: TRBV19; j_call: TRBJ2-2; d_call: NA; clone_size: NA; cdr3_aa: CASSSLGQTTGELFF; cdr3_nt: TGTGCCAGTAGTAGCCTAGGACAGACCACCGGGGAGCTGTTTTTT
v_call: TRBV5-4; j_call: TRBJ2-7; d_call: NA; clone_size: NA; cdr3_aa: CASSFQSNYEQYF; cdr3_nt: TGTGCCAGCAGCTTCCAGTCGAACTACGAGCAGTACTTC
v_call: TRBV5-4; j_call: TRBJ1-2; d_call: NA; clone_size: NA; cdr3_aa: CASSQDVQATNYGYTF; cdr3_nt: TGTGCCAGCAGCCAAGATGTCCAGGCTACTAACTATGGCTACACCTTC
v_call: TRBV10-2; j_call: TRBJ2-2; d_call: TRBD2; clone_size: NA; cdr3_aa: CASSGTSGVTGELFF; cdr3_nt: TGCGCCAGCAGTGGGACTAGCGGGGTCACCGGGGAGCTGTTTTTT
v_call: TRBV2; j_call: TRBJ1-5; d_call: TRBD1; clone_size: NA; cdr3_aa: CASSGTGGNSNQPQHF; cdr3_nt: TGTGCCAGCAGTGGGACAGGGGGTAATAGCAATCAGCCCCAGCATTTT
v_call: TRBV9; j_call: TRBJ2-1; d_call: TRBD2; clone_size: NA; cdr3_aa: CASSVVGQAGGHNEQFF; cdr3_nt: TGTGCCAGCAGCGTAGTGGGGCAAGCGGGAGGTCACAATGAGCAGTTCTTC
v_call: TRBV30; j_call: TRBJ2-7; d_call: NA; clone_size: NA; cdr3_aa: CACHRGSYEQYF; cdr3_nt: TGTGCCTGCCACCGTGGCTCCTACGAGCAGTACTTC
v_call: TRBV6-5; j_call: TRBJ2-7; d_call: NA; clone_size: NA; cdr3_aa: CASSYSGFDPYEQYF; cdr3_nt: TGTGCCAGCAGTTACTCCGGCTTCGATCCCTACGAGCAGTACTTC
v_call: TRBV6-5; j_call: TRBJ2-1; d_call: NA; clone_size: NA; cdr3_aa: CASSYSAQGGVGEQFF; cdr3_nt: TGTGCCAGCAGTTACTCAGCCCAGGGGGGTGTCGGTGAGCAGTTCTTC
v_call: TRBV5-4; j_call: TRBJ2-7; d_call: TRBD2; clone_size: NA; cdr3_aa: CASRDGLAGSYEQYF; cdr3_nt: TGTGCCAGCAGGGACGGACTAGCGGGTTCCTACGAGCAGTACTTC
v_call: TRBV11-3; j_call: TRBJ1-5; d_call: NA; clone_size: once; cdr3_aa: CASRGRGNQPQHF; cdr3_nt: TGTGCCAGCAGGGGAAGGGGCAATCAGCCCCAGCATTTT
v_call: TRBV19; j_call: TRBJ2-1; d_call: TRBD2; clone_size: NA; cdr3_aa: CASSTRLAAGNEQFF; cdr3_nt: TGTGCCAGTAGTACCCGACTAGCGGCGGGGAATGAGCAGTTCTTC
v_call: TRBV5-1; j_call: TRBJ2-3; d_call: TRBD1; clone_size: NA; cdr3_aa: CASSLVDRALPTDTQYF; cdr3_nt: TGCGCCAGCAGCTTGGTGGACAGGGCCCTCCCCACAGATACGCAGTATTTT
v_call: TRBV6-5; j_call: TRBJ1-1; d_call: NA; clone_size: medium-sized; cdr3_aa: CASSWAGARNTEAFF; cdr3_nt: TGTGCCAGCAGTTGGGCAGGGGCGAGGAACACTGAAGCTTTCTTT
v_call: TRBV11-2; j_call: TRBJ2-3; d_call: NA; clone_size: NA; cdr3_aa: CASSLDSSRGVTQYF; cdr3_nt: TGTGCCAGCAGCTTAGACTCTTCCAGGGGGGTTACGCAGTATTTT
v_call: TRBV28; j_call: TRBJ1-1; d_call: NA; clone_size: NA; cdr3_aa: CASTRNTEAFF; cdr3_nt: TGTGCCAGCACTCGGAACACTGAAGCTTTCTTT
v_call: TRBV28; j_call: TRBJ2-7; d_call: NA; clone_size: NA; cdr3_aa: CASSPPWNEPYEQYF; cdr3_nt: TGTGCCAGCAGTCCCCCCTGGAACGAACCCTACGAGCAGTACTTC
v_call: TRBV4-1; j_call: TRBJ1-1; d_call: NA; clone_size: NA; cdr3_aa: CASSPPLGAGAEAFF; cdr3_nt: TGCGCCAGCAGCCCGCCCCTGGGCGCAGGGGCGGAAGCTTTCTTT
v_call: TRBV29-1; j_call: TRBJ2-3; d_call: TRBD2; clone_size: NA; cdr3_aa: CSVGGLAGGRGTDTQYF; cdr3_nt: TGCAGCGTTGGGGGTCTAGCGGGAGGTAGGGGCACAGATACGCAGTATTTT
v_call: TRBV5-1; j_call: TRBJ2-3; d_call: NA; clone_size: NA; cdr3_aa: CASSLNSGTDTQYF; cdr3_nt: TGCGCCAGCAGCTTGAATAGCGGCACAGATACGCAGTATTTT
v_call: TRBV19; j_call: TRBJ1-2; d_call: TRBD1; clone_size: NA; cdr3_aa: CASSTRGGTGGVYGYTF; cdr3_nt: TGTGCCAGTAGTACGAGAGGCGGGACAGGGGGAGTATATGGCTACACCTTC
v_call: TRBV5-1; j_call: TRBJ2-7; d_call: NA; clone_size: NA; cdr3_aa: CASSSPEGGTYEQYF; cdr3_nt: TGCGCCAGCAGCTCCCCGGAGGGGGGTACCTACGAGCAGTACTTC
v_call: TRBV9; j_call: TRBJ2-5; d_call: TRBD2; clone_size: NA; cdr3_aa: CASSPRTSGIGETQYF; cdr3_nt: TGTGCCAGCAGCCCTCGGACTAGCGGGATAGGGGAGACCCAGTACTTC
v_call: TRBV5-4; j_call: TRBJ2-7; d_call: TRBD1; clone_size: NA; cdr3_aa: CASSPHPGQLSYEQYF; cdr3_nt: TGTGCCAGCAGTCCTCACCCGGGACAGTTATCCTACGAGCAGTACTTC
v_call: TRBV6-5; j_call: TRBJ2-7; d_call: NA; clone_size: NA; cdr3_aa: CASSYSGNAYEQYF; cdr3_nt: TGTGCCAGCAGTTACTCTGGGAACGCCTACGAGCAGTACTTC
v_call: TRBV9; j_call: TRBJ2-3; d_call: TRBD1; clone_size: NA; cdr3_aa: CASSVGGTGSDTQYF; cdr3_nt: TGTGCCAGCAGCGTAGGGGGGACAGGATCAGATACGCAGTATTTT
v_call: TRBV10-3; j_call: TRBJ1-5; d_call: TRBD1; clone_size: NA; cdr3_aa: CAISESGGGQPQHF; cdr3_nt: TGTGCCATCAGTGAGTCAGGGGGCGGTCAGCCCCAGCATTTT
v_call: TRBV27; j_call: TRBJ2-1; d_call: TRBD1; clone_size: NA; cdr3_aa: CASRYRGLSYNEQFF; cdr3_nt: TGTGCCAGCAGATACAGGGGTCTTTCCTACAATGAGCAGTTCTTC
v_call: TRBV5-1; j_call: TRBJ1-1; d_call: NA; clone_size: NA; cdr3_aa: CASSVAPVSGSGTEAFF; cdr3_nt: TGCGCCAGCAGCGTGGCCCCCGTAAGTGGGTCCGGCACTGAAGCTTTCTTT
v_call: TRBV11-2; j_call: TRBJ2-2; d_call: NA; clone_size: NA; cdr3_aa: CASRQETGELFF; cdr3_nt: TGTGCCAGCAGACAAGAAACCGGGGAGCTGTTTTTT
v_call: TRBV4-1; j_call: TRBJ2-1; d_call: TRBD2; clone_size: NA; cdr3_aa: CASSQVPIAGGTGYNEQFF; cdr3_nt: TGCGCCAGCAGCCAAGTCCCAATAGCGGGAGGGACTGGATACAATGAGCAGTTCTTC
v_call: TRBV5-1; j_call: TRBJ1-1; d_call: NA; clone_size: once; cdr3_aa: CASSLEQGNTEAFF; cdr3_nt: TGCGCCAGCAGCTTGGAACAGGGGAACACTGAAGCTTTCTTT
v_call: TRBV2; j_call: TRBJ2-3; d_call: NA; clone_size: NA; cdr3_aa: CASIGERTDTQYF; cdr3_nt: TGTGCCAGCATCGGTGAGCGCACAGATACGCAGTATTTT
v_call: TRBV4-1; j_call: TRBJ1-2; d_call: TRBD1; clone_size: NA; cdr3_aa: CASSQEHGQGYGYTF; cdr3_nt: TGCGCCAGCAGCCAAGAGCATGGACAGGGCTATGGCTACACCTTC
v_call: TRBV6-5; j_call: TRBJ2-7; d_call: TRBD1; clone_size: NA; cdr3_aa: CASSYRQGLSFYEQYF; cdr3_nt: TGTGCCAGCAGTTACCGACAGGGGCTCTCTTTCTACGAGCAGTACTTC
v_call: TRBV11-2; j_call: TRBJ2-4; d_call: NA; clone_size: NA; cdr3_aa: CASSRQFGDVGWYF; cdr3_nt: TGTGCCAGCAGCCGACAGTTTGGAGATGTTGGTTGGTACTTC
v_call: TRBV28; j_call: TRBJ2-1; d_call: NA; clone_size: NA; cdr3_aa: CASREGAGGTGQFF; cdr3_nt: TGTGCCAGCAGGGAAGGGGCCGGCGGAACCGGGCAGTTCTTC
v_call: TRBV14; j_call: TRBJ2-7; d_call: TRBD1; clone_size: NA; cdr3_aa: CASSQQGVSSYEQYF; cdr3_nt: TGTGCCAGCAGCCAACAGGGGGTAAGCTCCTACGAGCAGTACTTC
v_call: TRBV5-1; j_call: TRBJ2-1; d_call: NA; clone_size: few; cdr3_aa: CASSLGGGGINEQFF; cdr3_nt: TGCGCCAGCAGCTTGGGAGGGGGAGGGATAAATGAGCAGTTCTTC
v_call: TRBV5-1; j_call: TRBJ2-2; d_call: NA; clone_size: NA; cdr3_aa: CASRSPGVGENTGELFF; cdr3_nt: TGCGCCAGCAGGTCCCCTGGAGTTGGGGAGAACACCGGGGAGCTGTTTTTT
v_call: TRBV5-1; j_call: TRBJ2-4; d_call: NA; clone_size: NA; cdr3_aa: CASSWSSEGIQYF; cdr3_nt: TGCGCCAGCAGCTGGTCCAGTGAGGGCATTCAGTACTTC
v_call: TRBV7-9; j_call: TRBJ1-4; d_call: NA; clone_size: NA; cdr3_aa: CASSLVREKLFF; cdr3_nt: TGTGCCAGCAGCTTAGTTCGTGAAAAACTGTTTTTT
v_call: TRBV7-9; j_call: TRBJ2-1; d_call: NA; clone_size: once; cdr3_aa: CASSQGLGSYNEQFF; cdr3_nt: TGTGCCAGCAGTCAAGGTTTAGGATCCTACAATGAGCAGTTCTTC
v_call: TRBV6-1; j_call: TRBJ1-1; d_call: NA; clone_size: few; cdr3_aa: CASTLLQGTEAFF; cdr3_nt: TGTGCCAGCACCTTATTACAGGGCACTGAAGCTTTCTTT
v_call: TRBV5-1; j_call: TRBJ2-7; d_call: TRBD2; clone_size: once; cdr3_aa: CASSYLAGASSYEQCF; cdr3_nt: TGCGCCAGCAGCTACCTAGCGGGGGCGAGCAGCTACGAGCAGTGCTTC
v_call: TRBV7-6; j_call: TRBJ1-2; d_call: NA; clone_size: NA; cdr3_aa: CASSLLGANYGYTF; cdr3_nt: TGTGCCAGCAGCTTATTGGGTGCTAACTATGGCTACACCTTC
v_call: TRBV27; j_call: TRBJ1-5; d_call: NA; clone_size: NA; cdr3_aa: CASSLSLLGNQPQHF; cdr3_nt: TGTGCCAGCAGTTTATCACTCCTGGGCAATCAGCCCCAGCATTTT